A single TCR beta chain is shown here with its context. These data are taken from a study of monozygotic twins with inflammatory bowel disease. After re-calling the 5' RACE reads, TCRdb lists one entry per CDR3 protein, DNA absent. Its table lists 300,000 to 450,000 distinct CDR3 sequences. Germline loops: CDR1 LGHDT, CDR2 YNNKEL (reference sequence). The CDR3 is 17 residues long. This chain connects TRBV3-1 to TRBJ1-2. What was sequenced was blood. The source is a human donor with ulcerative colitis or Crohn's disease, or a healthy co-twin of an affected twin (not recorded which). CDR3 in amino acids: CASSLRHATSANYGYTF.